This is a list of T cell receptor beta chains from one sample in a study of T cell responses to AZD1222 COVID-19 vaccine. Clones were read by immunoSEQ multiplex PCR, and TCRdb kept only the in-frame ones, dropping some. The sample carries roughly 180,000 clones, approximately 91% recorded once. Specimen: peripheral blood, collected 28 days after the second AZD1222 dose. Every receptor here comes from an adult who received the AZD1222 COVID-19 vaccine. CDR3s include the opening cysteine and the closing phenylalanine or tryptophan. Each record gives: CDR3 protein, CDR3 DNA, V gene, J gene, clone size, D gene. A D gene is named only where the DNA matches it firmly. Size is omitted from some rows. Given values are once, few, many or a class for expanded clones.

CDR3 protein: CASSSRDKGTEAFF
CDR3 DNA: TGTGCCAGCAGTTCCCGGGACAAAGGCACTGAAGCTTTCTTT
V gene: TRBV28
J gene: TRBJ1-1
clone size: .
D gene: .

CDR3 protein: CASSLLLLTSTDTQYF
CDR3 DNA: TGCGCCAGCAGCTTGCTCCTCCTTACTAGCACAGATACGCAGTATTTT
V gene: TRBV5-1
J gene: TRBJ2-3
clone size: .
D gene: .

CDR3 protein: CASMEIGGAFGYTF
CDR3 DNA: TGTGCCAGCATGGAGATAGGGGGCGCGTTTGGCTACACCTTC
V gene: TRBV27
J gene: TRBJ1-2
clone size: few
D gene: TRBD1

CDR3 protein: CASSQEVGAGTTGELFF
CDR3 DNA: TGCGCCAGCAGCCAAGAAGTCGGGGCAGGGACCACCGGGGAGCTGTTTTTT
V gene: TRBV4-3
J gene: TRBJ2-2
clone size: .
D gene: .

CDR3 protein: CASSVDVTGNTGANVLTF
CDR3 DNA: TGTGCCAGCAGCGTCGACGTTACAGGGAATACTGGGGCCAACGTCCTGACTTTC
V gene: TRBV9
J gene: TRBJ2-6
clone size: .
D gene: .

CDR3 protein: CASSSQGYEQYF
CDR3 DNA: TGTGCCAGCAGCTCTCAGGGCTACGAGCAGTACTTC
V gene: TRBV5-5
J gene: TRBJ2-7
clone size: .
D gene: .

CDR3 protein: CASSLKPGGTYSYNEQFF
CDR3 DNA: TGCGCCAGCAGCTTGAAACCCGGCGGGACTTACTCCTACAATGAGCAGTTCTTC
V gene: TRBV5-1
J gene: TRBJ2-1
clone size: .
D gene: .

CDR3 protein: CASSQDRSGLVNEQFF
CDR3 DNA: TGCGCCAGCAGCCAAGATCGGAGCGGCCTCGTCAATGAGCAGTTCTTC
V gene: TRBV4-1
J gene: TRBJ2-1
clone size: .
D gene: .

CDR3 protein: CASSQDPGETQYF
CDR3 DNA: TGTGCCAGCAGTCAGGACCCCGGGGAGACCCAGTACTTC
V gene: TRBV7-9
J gene: TRBJ2-5
clone size: .
D gene: .

CDR3 protein: CASSQASSYEQYF
CDR3 DNA: TGTGCCAGCAGCCAAGCCTCTTCATACGAGCAGTACTTC
V gene: TRBV4-2
J gene: TRBJ2-7
clone size: .
D gene: .

CDR3 protein: CSAIYTGEAFF
CDR3 DNA: TGCAGTGCTATTTACACAGGGGAAGCTTTCTTT
V gene: TRBV20-1
J gene: TRBJ1-1
clone size: .
D gene: .

CDR3 protein: CASSLAGTGDGYTF
CDR3 DNA: TGCGCCAGCAGCTTGGCAGGAACAGGGGACGGCTACACCTTC
V gene: TRBV5-1
J gene: TRBJ1-2
clone size: .
D gene: TRBD1

CDR3 protein: CASVLAGVSYNEQFF
CDR3 DNA: TGCGCCAGCGTACTAGCGGGAGTCTCCTACAATGAGCAGTTCTTC
V gene: TRBV10-2
J gene: TRBJ2-1
clone size: .
D gene: TRBD2

CDR3 protein: CASKAGLNTEAFF
CDR3 DNA: TGTGCCAGCAAGGCAGGACTGAACACTGAAGCTTTCTTT
V gene: TRBV2
J gene: TRBJ1-1
clone size: .
D gene: .

CDR3 protein: CASSYDRDRSPLHF
CDR3 DNA: TGTGCCAGCAGCTATGACAGGGATCGATCACCCCTCCACTTT
V gene: TRBV7-9
J gene: TRBJ1-6
clone size: .
D gene: TRBD1

CDR3 protein: CAWRSGSGRREDTQYF
CDR3 DNA: TGTGCCTGGAGGTCGGGTAGCGGGAGGAGGGAGGATACGCAGTATTTT
V gene: TRBV30
J gene: TRBJ2-3
clone size: .
D gene: TRBD2

CDR3 protein: CAWSRTGDHQPQHF
CDR3 DNA: TGTGCCTGGAGTAGGACAGGGGATCATCAGCCCCAGCATTTT
V gene: TRBV30
J gene: TRBJ1-5
clone size: .
D gene: TRBD1

CDR3 protein: CAISGSINSPLHF
CDR3 DNA: TGTGCCATCAGTGGGAGTATAAACTCACCCCTCCACTTT
V gene: TRBV10-3
J gene: TRBJ1-6
clone size: .
D gene: .

CDR3 protein: CASSSNRGTNEKLFF
CDR3 DNA: TGTGCCAGCAGCTCTAACAGGGGAACTAATGAAAAACTGTTTTTT
V gene: TRBV7-9
J gene: TRBJ1-4
clone size: .
D gene: TRBD1

CDR3 protein: CASSTSPNPINEQFF
CDR3 DNA: TGCGCCAGCAGCACCTCCCCTAACCCCATAAATGAGCAGTTCTTC
V gene: TRBV5-1
J gene: TRBJ2-1
clone size: .
D gene: .

CDR3 protein: CASSLGPGENTEAFF
CDR3 DNA: TGTGCCAGCAGCTTGGGGCCAGGGGAGAACACTGAAGCTTTCTTT
V gene: TRBV5-5
J gene: TRBJ1-1
clone size: once
D gene: .

CDR3 protein: CASSQGWGNTIYF
CDR3 DNA: TGTGCCAGCAGCCAGGGATGGGGAAACACCATATATTTT
V gene: TRBV6-5
J gene: TRBJ1-3
clone size: .
D gene: .

CDR3 protein: CASSYAGQGDSPLHF
CDR3 DNA: TGTGCCAGCAGTTACGCCGGACAGGGGGATTCACCCCTCCACTTT
V gene: TRBV6-5
J gene: TRBJ1-6
clone size: once
D gene: TRBD1

CDR3 protein: CASSEGRSQQYF
CDR3 DNA: TGTGCCAGCAGTGAAGGGAGGTCTCAGCAGTACTTC
V gene: TRBV2
J gene: TRBJ2-7
clone size: .
D gene: .

CDR3 protein: CASSPWSGRVNNEQFF
CDR3 DNA: TGTGCCAGCAGTCCGTGGAGCGGGAGGGTTAACAATGAGCAGTTCTTC
V gene: TRBV27
J gene: TRBJ2-1
clone size: .
D gene: TRBD2

CDR3 protein: CASSLMGGGQFF
CDR3 DNA: TGCGCCAGCAGCTTGATGGGGGGAGGGCAGTTCTTC
V gene: TRBV5-1
J gene: TRBJ2-1
clone size: .
D gene: .

CDR3 protein: CASSSTGVTGELFF
CDR3 DNA: TGTGCCAGCAGCTCGACAGGGGTCACCGGGGAGCTGTTTTTT
V gene: TRBV7-2
J gene: TRBJ2-2
clone size: .
D gene: TRBD1

CDR3 protein: CASSQVLPAGNTIYF
CDR3 DNA: TGTGCCAGCAGCCAAGTTCTGCCCGCTGGAAACACCATATATTTT
V gene: TRBV14
J gene: TRBJ1-3
clone size: .
D gene: .

CDR3 protein: CASSPRSSGSTSTDTQYF
CDR3 DNA: TGTGCCAGCAGCCCCCGCAGTAGCGGGAGTACTAGCACAGATACGCAGTATTTT
V gene: TRBV7-8
J gene: TRBJ2-3
clone size: .
D gene: TRBD2

CDR3 protein: CASRLPGQVYEQYF
CDR3 DNA: TGTGCAAGTCGCTTACCGGGACAGGTTTACGAGCAGTACTTC
V gene: TRBV12-2
J gene: TRBJ2-7
clone size: once
D gene: .

CDR3 protein: CASSQGTLGAFF
CDR3 DNA: TGTGCCAGCAGCCAGGGGACCCTGGGGGCTTTCTTT
V gene: TRBV3-1/TRBV3-2
J gene: TRBJ1-1
clone size: few
D gene: .

CDR3 protein: CASSPIGTTNTGELFF
CDR3 DNA: TGTGCCAGCAGTCCCATAGGGACAACGAACACCGGGGAGCTGTTTTTT
V gene: TRBV6-4
J gene: TRBJ2-2
clone size: .
D gene: .

CDR3 protein: CASSPGLYGYTF
CDR3 DNA: TGCGCCAGCAGCCCAGGGCTTTATGGCTACACCTTC
V gene: TRBV5-1
J gene: TRBJ1-2
clone size: .
D gene: .

CDR3 protein: CASSPPYGGGADTQYF
CDR3 DNA: TGTGCCAGCAGTCCCCCCTACGGCGGGGGGGCGGATACGCAGTATTTT
V gene: TRBV27
J gene: TRBJ2-3
clone size: .
D gene: TRBD2

CDR3 protein: CASSGWTDEQFF
CDR3 DNA: TGTGCCAGCAGCGGATGGACAGATGAGCAGTTCTTC
V gene: TRBV9
J gene: TRBJ2-1
clone size: .
D gene: .

CDR3 protein: CASSLGQGSYTF
CDR3 DNA: TGTGCCAGCAGCCTGGGACAGGGAAGCTACACCTTC
V gene: TRBV16
J gene: TRBJ1-2
clone size: few
D gene: TRBD1

CDR3 protein: CASSEFLREQFF
CDR3 DNA: TGTGCCAGCAGTGAATTTTTGCGGGAGCAGTTCTTC
V gene: TRBV2
J gene: TRBJ2-1
clone size: .
D gene: .

CDR3 protein: CASRGTDLEKLFF
CDR3 DNA: TGTGCCAGCAGGGGGACCGATCTAGAAAAACTGTTTTTT
V gene: TRBV6-5
J gene: TRBJ1-4
clone size: .
D gene: .

CDR3 protein: CASSPDGLLAKNIQYF
CDR3 DNA: TGCGCCAGCAGCCCGGACGGTCTACTAGCCAAAAACATTCAGTACTTC
V gene: TRBV5-1
J gene: TRBJ2-4
clone size: .
D gene: .

CDR3 protein: CASSLRAAGEKLFF
CDR3 DNA: TGTGCCAGCAGTTTACGGGCGGCTGGGGAAAAACTGTTTTTT
V gene: TRBV28
J gene: TRBJ1-4
clone size: .
D gene: .